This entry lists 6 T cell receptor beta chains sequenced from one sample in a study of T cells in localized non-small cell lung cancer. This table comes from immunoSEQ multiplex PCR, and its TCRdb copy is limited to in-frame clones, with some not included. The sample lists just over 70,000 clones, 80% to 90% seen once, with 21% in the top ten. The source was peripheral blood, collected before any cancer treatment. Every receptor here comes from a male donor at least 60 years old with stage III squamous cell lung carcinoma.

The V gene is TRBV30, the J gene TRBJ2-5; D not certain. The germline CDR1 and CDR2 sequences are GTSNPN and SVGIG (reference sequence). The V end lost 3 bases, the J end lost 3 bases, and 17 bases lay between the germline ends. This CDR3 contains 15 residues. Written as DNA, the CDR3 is TGTGCCTGGAGGTCCAGGCAAGAAAGTAAAGAGACCCAGTACTTC. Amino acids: CAWRSRQESKETQYF.

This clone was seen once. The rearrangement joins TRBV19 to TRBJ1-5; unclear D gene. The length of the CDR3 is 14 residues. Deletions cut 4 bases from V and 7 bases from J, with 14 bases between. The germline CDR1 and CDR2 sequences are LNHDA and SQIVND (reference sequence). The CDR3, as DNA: TGTGCCAGTAGTACCCCCGCGTTAAGACAGCCCCAGCATTTT. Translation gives CASSTPALRQPQHF. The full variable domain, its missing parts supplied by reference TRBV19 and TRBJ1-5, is DGGITQSPKYLFRKEGQNVTLSCEQNLNHDAMYWYRQDPGQGLRLIYYSQIVNDFQKGDIAEGYSVSREKKESFPLTVTSAQKNPTAFYLCASSTPALRQPQHFGDGTRLSIL.

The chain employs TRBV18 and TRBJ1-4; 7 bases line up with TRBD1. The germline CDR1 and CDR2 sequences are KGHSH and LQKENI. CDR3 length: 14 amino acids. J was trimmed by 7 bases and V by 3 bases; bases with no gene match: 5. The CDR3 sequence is CASSPRGISEKLFF. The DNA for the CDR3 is TGTGCCAGCTCACCCAGGGGGATCAGTGAAAAACTGTTTTTT.

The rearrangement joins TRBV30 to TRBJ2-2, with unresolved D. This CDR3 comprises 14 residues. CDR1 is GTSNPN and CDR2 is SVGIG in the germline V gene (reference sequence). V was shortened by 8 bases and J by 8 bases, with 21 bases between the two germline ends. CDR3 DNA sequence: TGTGCCGGAAACCGGGCCTTTCCTGTGGGGGAGCTGTTTTTT. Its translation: CAGNRAFPVGELFF.

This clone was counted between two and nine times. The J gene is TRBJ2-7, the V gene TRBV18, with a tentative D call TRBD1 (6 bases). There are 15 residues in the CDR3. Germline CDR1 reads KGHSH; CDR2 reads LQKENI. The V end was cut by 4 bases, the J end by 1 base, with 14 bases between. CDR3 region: CASSLGQSPSYEQYF. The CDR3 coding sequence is TGTGCCAGCTCACTCGGACAGTCGCCATCCTACGAGCAGTACTTC.

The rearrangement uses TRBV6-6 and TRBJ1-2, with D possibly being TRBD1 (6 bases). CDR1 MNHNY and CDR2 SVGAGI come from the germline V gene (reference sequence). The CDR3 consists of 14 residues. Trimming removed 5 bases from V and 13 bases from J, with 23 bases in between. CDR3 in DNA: TGTGCCAGCAGTCCCCCGAATAGGGGGGGCGCGGGCACCTTC. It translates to CASSPPNRGGAGTF.